Below, one T cell receptor (beta chain) is given with its context. This sample was taken from a study of blood T cell repertoires in COVID-19. Looking at the study overall: Acute and convalescent COVID-19 samples came from the United States, Italy and Spain. T cells, B-cell-depleted T cells, or PBMCs provided the cDNA or gDNA that served as material.

The length of the CDR3 is 15 residues. Germline V gene sequence: CDR1 SGHAT, CDR2 FQNNGV. Trimming removed 6 bases from V and 3 bases from J; junction bases left unmatched: 8. Original processing methods: By means of reference gene primer amplification, nucleated cell counts were estimated. The protocol was immunoSEQ multiplex PCR, while the TCRdb copy is restricted to in-frame clones and leaves out a portion. V, J and clone size are taken as reported in that table, and D and trimming were inferred from the DNA itself. The sample comprises 60,000 to 90,000 clones, 65% to 85% of which are singletons, and just under 6% rests with the top ten.

The sequenced sample consisted of peripheral blood. The TCR sequence derives from a man aged 55 to 70 with active or convalescent COVID-19. The chain recombines TRBV11-2 with TRBJ2-3; 8 bases are a match to TRBD1. Written as DNA, the CDR3 is TGTGCCAGCAGTTATTCGAGACAGGGGACAGATACGCAGTATTTT. Translating it yields CASSYSRQGTDTQYF. Variable domain in full (rest from reference TRBV11-2 and TRBJ2-3): EAGVAQSPRYKIIEKRQSVAFWCNPISGHATLYWYQQILGQGPKLLIQFQNNGVVDDSQLPKDRFSAERLKGVDSTLKIQPAKLEDSAVYLCASSYSRQGTDTQYFGPGTRLTVL.